This TCR beta chain was recorded in a study of blood T cell repertoires in COVID-19. This clone has just one count. This CDR3 region has 15 residues. V gave up 7 bases and J gave up 0 bases, with 13 bases separating them. Germline lookup yields CDR1 MNHEY and CDR2 SVGAGI. Assay used: immunoSEQ multiplex PCR; TCRdb lists only in-frame clones, some missing. Here the sample spans about 150,000 clones, 85% to 95% being singletons. The sequenced material came from peripheral blood. The chain uses TRBV6-5 and TRBJ1-3, with TRBD1 as a possible D gene (6 bases). The receptor's source is a man aged 50-60 years with acute or convalescent COVID-19. This CDR3 reads CASTQTGSSGNTIYF. The DNA for the CDR3 is TGTGCCAGCACGCAAACAGGGAGCTCTGGAAACACCATATATTTT.